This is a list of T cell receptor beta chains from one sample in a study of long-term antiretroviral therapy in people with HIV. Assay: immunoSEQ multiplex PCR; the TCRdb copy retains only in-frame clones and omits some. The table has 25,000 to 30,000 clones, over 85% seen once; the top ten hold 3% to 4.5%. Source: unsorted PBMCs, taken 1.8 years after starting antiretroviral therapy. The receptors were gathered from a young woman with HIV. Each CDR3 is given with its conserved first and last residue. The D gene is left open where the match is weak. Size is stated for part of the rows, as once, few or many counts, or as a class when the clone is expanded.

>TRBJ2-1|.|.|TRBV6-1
CASQGSSYNEQFF
TGTGCCAGCCAGGGGAGCTCCTACAATGAGCAGTTCTTC
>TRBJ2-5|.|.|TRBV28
CASSLQTGRETQYF
TGTGCCAGCAGTTTACAGACAGGGAGGGAGACCCAGTACTTC
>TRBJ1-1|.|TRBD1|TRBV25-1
CASSEIGTAMNTEAFF
TGTGCCAGCAGTGAGATTGGGACAGCAATGAACACTGAAGCTTTCTTT
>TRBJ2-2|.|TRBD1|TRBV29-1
CSAKTGGSVGTGELFF
TGCAGCGCAAAAACAGGGGGTAGCGTGGGCACCGGGGAGCTGTTTTTT
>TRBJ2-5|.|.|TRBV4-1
CASSQDRGIETQYF
TGCGCCAGCAGCCAAGATAGGGGGATAGAGACCCAGTACTTC
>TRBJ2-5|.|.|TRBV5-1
CASRRDLGKETQYF
TGCGCCAGCAGGCGGGACCTGGGTAAGGAGACCCAGTACTTC
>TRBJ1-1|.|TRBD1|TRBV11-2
CASSSSGTGGEAFF
TGTGCCAGCAGCTCATCCGGGACAGGGGGTGAAGCTTTCTTT
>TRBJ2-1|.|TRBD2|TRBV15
CATSRAPGLVYNEQFF
TGTGCCACCAGCAGAGCACCGGGACTAGTTTACAATGAGCAGTTCTTC
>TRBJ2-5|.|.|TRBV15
CATSRDRTGQETQYF
TGTGCCACCAGCAGAGATCGAACAGGGCAAGAGACCCAGTACTTC
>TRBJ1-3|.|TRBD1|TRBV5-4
CASSSGQLSGNTIYF
TGTGCCAGCAGCTCGGGACAGCTCTCTGGAAACACCATATATTTT
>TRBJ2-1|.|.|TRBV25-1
CASSENLGFNEQFF
TGTGCCAGCAGTGAAAACTTGGGGTTCAATGAGCAGTTCTTC
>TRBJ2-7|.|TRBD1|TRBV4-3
CASSQEETGAYEQYF
TGCGCCAGCAGCCAAGAGGAGACAGGGGCCTACGAGCAGTACTTC
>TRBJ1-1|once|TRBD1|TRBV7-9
CASSRGLRGGADTEAFF
TGTGCCAGCAGCCGAGGCCTTCGAGGGGGCGCGGACACTGAAGCTTTCTTT
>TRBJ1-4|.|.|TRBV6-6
CASTAPKSGEKLFF
TGTGCCAGCACGGCCCCTAAATCAGGCGAAAAACTGTTTTTT
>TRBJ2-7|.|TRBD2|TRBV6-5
CASSSLADQDEQYF
TGTGCCAGCAGTTCCCTAGCGGACCAGGACGAGCAGTACTTC
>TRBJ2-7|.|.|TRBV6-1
CASSGVSASSYEQYF
TGTGCCAGCAGTGGGGTTAGCGCTAGCTCCTACGAGCAGTACTTC
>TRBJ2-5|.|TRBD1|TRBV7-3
CASSFDRGREETQYF
TGTGCCAGCAGCTTCGACAGGGGGCGCGAGGAGACCCAGTACTTC
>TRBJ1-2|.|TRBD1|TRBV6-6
CASSYPDRVLTF
TGTGCCAGCAGTTACCCCGACAGGGTTCTAACCTTC
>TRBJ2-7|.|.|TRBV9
CASSSAGGPAYEQYF
TGTGCCAGCAGCAGCGCCGGGGGCCCCGCCTACGAGCAGTACTTC
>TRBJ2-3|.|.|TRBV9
CASSVPRDSHPTDTQYF
TGTGCCAGCAGCGTCCCCCGGGACTCCCACCCGACAGATACGCAGTATTTT
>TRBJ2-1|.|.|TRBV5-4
CASSSAPIQAGRRFNEQFF
TGTGCCAGCAGCTCAGCACCCATCCAGGCAGGGCGAAGGTTCAATGAGCAGTTCTTC
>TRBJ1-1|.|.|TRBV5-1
CASSLNTGGTEAFF
TGCGCCAGCAGCTTGAACACGGGCGGGACTGAAGCTTTCTTT
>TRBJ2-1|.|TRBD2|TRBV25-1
CASSEREYNEQFF
TGTGCCAGCAGTGAGCGGGAGTACAATGAGCAGTTCTTC
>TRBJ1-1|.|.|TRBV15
CATSRGRGDTEAFF
TGTGCCACCAGCAGGGGGCGGGGGGACACTGAAGCTTTCTTT
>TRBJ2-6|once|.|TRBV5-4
CASSFDSSGANVLTF
TGTGCCAGCAGCTTCGACAGCTCTGGGGCCAACGTCCTGACTTTC
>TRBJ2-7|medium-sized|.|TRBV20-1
CSAIFSDEQYF
TGCAGTGCTATCTTCTCGGACGAGCAGTACTTC
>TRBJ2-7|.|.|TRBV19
CASSIAGAEEQYF
TGTGCCAGTAGTATAGCCGGGGCGGAAGAGCAGTACTTC
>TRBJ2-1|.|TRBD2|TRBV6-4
CASRILADKYNEQFF
TGTGCCAGCAGGATACTAGCGGATAAATACAATGAGCAGTTCTTC
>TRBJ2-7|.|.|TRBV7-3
CASSPPFGETYEQYF
TGTGCCAGCAGCCCCCCTTTTGGGGAAACCTACGAGCAGTACTTC
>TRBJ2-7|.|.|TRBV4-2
CASSHSPSYEQYF
TGTGCCAGCAGCCACTCACCCTCCTACGAGCAGTACTTC
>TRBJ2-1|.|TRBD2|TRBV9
CASVSGTSGLYNEQFF
TGTGCCAGCGTCTCCGGGACTAGCGGATTATACAATGAGCAGTTCTTC
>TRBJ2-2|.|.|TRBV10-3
CAISESPGGQTGELFF
TGTGCCATCAGTGAGTCTCCCGGAGGTCAGACCGGGGAGCTGTTTTTT
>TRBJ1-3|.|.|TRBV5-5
CASSNSPGSGNTIYF
TGTGCCAGCAGCAACTCACCGGGATCTGGAAACACCATATATTTT
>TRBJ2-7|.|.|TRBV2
CASSEGLPGWYEQYF
TGTGCCAGCAGTGAGGGACTCCCGGGGTGGTACGAGCAGTACTTC
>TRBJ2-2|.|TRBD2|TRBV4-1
CASSQDILAGNTGELFF
TGCGCCAGCAGCCAAGATATCCTAGCGGGCAACACCGGGGAGCTGTTTTTT
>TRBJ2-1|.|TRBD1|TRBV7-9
CASSSAGTGPNEQFF
TGTGCCAGCAGCTCAGCGGGGACAGGGCCCAATGAGCAGTTCTTC
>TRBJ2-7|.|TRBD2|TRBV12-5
CASGLVLEGAPAGGRYEQYF
TGTGCTAGTGGTTTGGTACTCGAAGGGGCCCCAGCGGGAGGAAGATACGAGCAGTACTTC
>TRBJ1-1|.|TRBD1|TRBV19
CASSSILGQGMNTEAFF
TGTGCCAGTAGTTCTATCCTGGGACAGGGAATGAACACTGAAGCTTTCTTT
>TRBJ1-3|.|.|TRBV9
CASSVASQGNTIYF
TGTGCCAGCAGCGTAGCCTCACAGGGAAACACCATATATTTT
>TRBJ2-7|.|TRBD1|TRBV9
CASSVADRGYEQYF
TGTGCCAGCAGCGTAGCGGACAGGGGATACGAGCAGTACTTC
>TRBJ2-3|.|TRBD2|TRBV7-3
CASSSRTSGRAADTQYF
TGTGCCAGCAGCTCCAGGACTAGCGGGAGGGCTGCAGATACGCAGTATTTT
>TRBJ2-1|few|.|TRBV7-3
CASSFFHSSDEQFF
TGTGCCAGCAGCTTCTTCCACTCGAGCGATGAGCAGTTCTTC
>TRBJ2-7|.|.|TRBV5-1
CASSLTRGTYEQYF
TGCGCCAGCAGCTTGACGAGGGGCACCTACGAGCAGTACTTC
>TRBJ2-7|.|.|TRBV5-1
CASSPTRLDEQYF
TGCGCCAGCAGCCCGACTAGATTAGACGAGCAGTACTTC
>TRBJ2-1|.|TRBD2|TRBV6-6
CASSNLAGQQFF
TGTGCCAGCAGCAATCTAGCGGGACAGCAGTTCTTC
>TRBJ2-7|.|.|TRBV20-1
CSPKSYEQYF
TGCAGCCCCAAGTCCTACGAGCAGTACTTC
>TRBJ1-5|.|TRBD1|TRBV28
CASKNLTGGGHQPQHF
TGTGCCAGCAAAAACTTAACAGGGGGCGGGCATCAGCCCCAGCATTTT
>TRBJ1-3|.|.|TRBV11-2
CASSSLRGKNTIYF
TGTGCCAGCAGCTCCTTGAGGGGGAAAAACACCATATATTTT
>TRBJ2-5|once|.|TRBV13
CASSTGLRETQYF
TGTGCCAGCAGTACAGGCTTACGAGAGACCCAGTACTTC
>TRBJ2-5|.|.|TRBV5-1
CASSYARTDQETQYF
TGCGCCAGCAGCTACGCCCGGACGGACCAAGAGACCCAGTACTTC
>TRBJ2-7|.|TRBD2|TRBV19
CASSLAGEIHEQYF
TGTGCCAGTAGCCTAGCGGGAGAAATCCACGAGCAGTACTTC